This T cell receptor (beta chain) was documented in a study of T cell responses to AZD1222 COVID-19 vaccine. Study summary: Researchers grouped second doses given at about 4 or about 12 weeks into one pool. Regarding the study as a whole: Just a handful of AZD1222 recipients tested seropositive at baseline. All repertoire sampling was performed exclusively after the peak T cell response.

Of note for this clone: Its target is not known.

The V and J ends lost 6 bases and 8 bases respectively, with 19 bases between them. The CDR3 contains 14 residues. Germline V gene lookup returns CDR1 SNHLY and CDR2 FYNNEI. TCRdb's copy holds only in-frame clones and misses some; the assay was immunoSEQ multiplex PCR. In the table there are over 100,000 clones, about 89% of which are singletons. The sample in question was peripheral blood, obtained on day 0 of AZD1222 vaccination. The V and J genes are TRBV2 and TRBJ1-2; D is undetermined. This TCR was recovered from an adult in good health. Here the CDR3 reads CASSLPEKGGGYTF. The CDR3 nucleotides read TGTGCCAGCAGCCTCCCTGAGAAGGGAGGAGGCTACACCTTC. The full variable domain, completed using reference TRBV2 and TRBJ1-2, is EPEVTQTPSHQVTQMGQEVILRCVPISNHLYFYWYRQILGQKVEFLVSFYNNEISEKSEIFDDQFSVERPDGSNFTLKIRSTKLEDSAMYFCASSLPEKGGGYTFGSGTRLTVV.